This T cell receptor beta chain is from a study of blood T cell repertoires in COVID-19. Clones were read by immunoSEQ multiplex PCR, and TCRdb kept only the in-frame ones, dropping some. Counted here are roughly 400,000 clones, more than 70% occurring once; the ten biggest clones make up approximately 1.5%. Germline lookup yields CDR1 KGHSH and CDR2 LQKENI. The CDR3 extends over 15 amino acids. V lost 1 base and J lost 2; bases outside the gene matches: 4. Study members were between 18 and 89 years old and lived in around 24 US regions. Participants' own reports of clinical history determined their cohort assignment.

Sequencing was done on a sample of PBMCs or T cells enriched from blood (not recorded which). The receptor comes from a woman younger than 35 who had been exposed to COVID-19. The chain links TRBV18 to TRBJ2-5; TRBD2 matches 7 bases. The DNA for the CDR3 is TGTGCCAGCTCACCACAGGGGAGGGTACAAGAGACCCAGTACTTC. Its protein product is CASSPQGRVQETQYF. Variable domain in full (rest from reference TRBV18 and TRBJ2-5): NAGVMQNPRHLVRRRGQEARLRCSPMKGHSHVYWYRQLPEEGLKFMVYLQKENIIDESGMPKERFSAEFPKEGPSILRIQQVVRGDSAAYFCASSPQGRVQETQYFGPGTRLLVL.